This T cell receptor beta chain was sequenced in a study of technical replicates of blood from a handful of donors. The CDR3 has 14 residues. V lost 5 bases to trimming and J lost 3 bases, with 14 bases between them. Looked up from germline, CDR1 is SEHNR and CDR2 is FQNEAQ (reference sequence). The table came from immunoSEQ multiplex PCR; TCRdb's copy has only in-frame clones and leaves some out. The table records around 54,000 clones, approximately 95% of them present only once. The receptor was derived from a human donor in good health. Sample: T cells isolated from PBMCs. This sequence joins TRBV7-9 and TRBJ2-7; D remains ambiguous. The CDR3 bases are TGTGCCAGCAGCCCCGTGACACCTAACTACGAGCAGTACTTC. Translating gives CASSPVTPNYEQYF. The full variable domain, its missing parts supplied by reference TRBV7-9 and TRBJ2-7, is DTGVSQNPRHKITKRGQNVTFRCDPISEHNRLYWYRQTLGQGPEFLTYFQNEAQLEKSRLLSDRFSAERPKGSFSTLEIQRTEQGDSAMYLCASSPVTPNYEQYFGPGTRLTVT.